This note documents a single T cell receptor (beta chain) sequence. The V end was cut by 8 bases, the J end by 1 base, with 14 bases between. Germline values: CDR1 MNHEY, CDR2 SVGAGI. This CDR3 has 14 amino acids. The method was immunoSEQ multiplex PCR; TCRdb's version includes in-frame clones alone and lacks a portion of them. The sample consists of around 230,000 clones, just under 95% of them appearing once. The data belong to a study of control samples from healthy donors and cancer patients. Specimen: blood. The chain links TRBV6-5 to TRBJ1-1; D uncertain. The sequence derives from a man in his fifties in good health. The CDR3 loop is CASRRERKNTEAFF. The CDR3 region has the DNA TGTGCCAGCCGAAGAGAGCGAAAGAACACTGAAGCTTTCTTT.